This TCR beta chain is drawn from a study of blood T cell repertoires in COVID-19. Germline CDR1 is MNHEY and CDR2 is SVGAGI. The length of the CDR3 is 15 residues. The trim removed 4 bases at V and 6 bases at J, leaving 8 bases unmatched. Profiling relied on immunoSEQ multiplex PCR, and the TCRdb table lists in-frame clones only, not all of them. The data show over 85,000 clones, 70% to 80% seen once. Sample: peripheral blood. The receptor was isolated from a woman aged 55-69 years with acute or convalescent COVID-19. This rearrangement joins TRBV6-5 to TRBJ2-1; 8 bases align to TRBD1. CDR3 nucleotide sequence: TGTGCCAGCAGTTCAGGACAGGGAACCTTCAATGAGCAGTTCTTC. Translated, it gives CASSSGQGTFNEQFF.